The sequence of this T cell receptor (beta chain) was determined in a study of a mutant IDH1 vaccine in newly diagnosed glioma. Time point described: week 5, during vaccination. Topical imiquimod accompanied each vaccine dose, which consisted of 300 ug of mutant IDH1 20-mer peptide. To note about this clone: No antigen is known for it.

Method: immunoSEQ multiplex PCR; TCRdb's copy keeps in-frame clones and lacks some. The sample carries 50,000 to 70,000 clones, approximately 82% recorded once. There are 13 residues in the CDR3. Trimming at V came to 5 bases and at J to 5 bases, leaving 3 bases not matched to a gene. Germline-derived CDR1 and CDR2 are MDHEN and SYDVKM. This specimen was PBMCs, taken from a glioma patient whose treatment included an IDH1 peptide vaccine. The chain is built from TRBV28 and TRBJ2-7; TRBD2 matches at 10 bases. The source is a young woman with glioma. Some clones in this sample may be carry-over from other donors' samples. CDR3 in amino acids: CASSRGTSDEQYF. CDR3 in DNA: TGTGCCAGCAGTCGAGGGACTAGCGACGAGCAGTACTTC.